What follows are 11 T cell receptor beta chains derived from one specimen sequenced in a study of early T cells in non-severe SARS-CoV-2 infection. MiXCR, applied by TCRdb to the 5' RACE reads, yields one record per CDR3 protein. Of about 64,000 distinct CDR3 sequences listed, around 20% are singletons. The sequences come from whole blood, collected at baseline. The receptors were sampled from an adult who was a healthcare worker with PCR-confirmed SARS-CoV-2 infection or an uninfected control (not recorded which).

The chain links TRBV3-1 to TRBJ1-1; tentatively, D is TRBD1 (5 bases). From germline, CDR1 is LGHDT and CDR2 YNNKEL (reference sequence). V was cut by 4 bases and J by 4 bases, with 13 bases left in between. The CDR3 covers 14 residues. CDR3 amino acids: CASSRRLGGTEAFF. The CDR3 region has the DNA TGTGCCAGCAGCCGCCGGCTCGGGGGCACTGAAGCTTTCTTT.

The chain combines TRBV30 with TRBJ1-5, with 9 bases that match TRBD1. CDR3 length: 14 amino acids. CDR1 and CDR2 (germline): GTSNPN, SVGIG (reference sequence). The V and J ends lost 3 bases and 4 bases, in that order; junction bases with no gene match: 4. DNA for the CDR3: TGTGCCTGGAGCGGGACAGGGCGGAATCAGCCCCAGCATTTT. Its protein product is CAWSGTGRNQPQHF.

This clonotype has more than one count but fewer than ten. In DNA form, the CDR3 reads TGTGCCAGCAAGGAGGGGGGGCACGAGACCCAGTACTTC. Translation gives CASKEGGHETQYF. V usage is TRBV2 and J usage is TRBJ2-5; a weak D match, TRBD2 (7 bases). V was cut by 7 bases and J by 5 bases, with 14 bases left in between. CDR1 and CDR2 from the germline V gene are SNHLY and FYNNEI. The CDR3 runs 13 residues.

This clonotype appeared a few times. V usage is TRBV7-8 and J usage is TRBJ2-7; TRBD1 might be the D (6 bases). Between the trimmed V and J ends, which lost 5 bases and 9 bases, there was a span of 20 bases. CDR1 and CDR2 (germline): SGHVS, FQNEAQ. The CDR3 covers 14 residues. The chain's CDR3 is CASSPRQVTTTQYF. The CDR3 bases are TGTGCCAGCAGCCCCCGACAGGTAACTACGACGCAGTACTTC.

The genes are TRBV11-2 and TRBJ2-5, with 8 nucleotides matching TRBD1. The CDR3 length is 15 residues. Germline loops: CDR1 SGHAT, CDR2 FQNNGV. V shed 8 bases and J 3 bases; nucleotides not matched to a gene: 11. The CDR3 loop reads CASSRQGAMKETQYF. Here the CDR3 DNA reads TGTGCCAGCTCCAGGCAGGGGGCTATGAAAGAGACCCAGTACTTC.

The gene calls are TRBV12-3 or TRBV12-4 and TRBJ2-2; D gene unclear. The length of the CDR3 is 13 residues. The V and J ends lost 7 bases and 4 bases respectively, with 10 bases between them. CDR3 amino acids: CASTDRGTGELFF. The CDR3, as DNA: TGTGCCAGCACCGATCGAGGCACCGGGGAGCTGTTTTTT.

This clonotype has a handful of counts. This chain uses TRBV4-1 with TRBJ2-3, with TRBD2 matching over 9 bases. CDR1 MGHRA and CDR2 YSYEKL come from the germline V gene. CDR3 length: 17 amino acids. V lost 4 bases to trimming and J lost 2 bases; unmatched junction nucleotides: 10. The chain's CDR3 is CASSPHPLAGSTDTQYF. The CDR3 nucleotides are TGCGCCAGCAGCCCCCATCCCCTAGCGGGGTCCACAGATACGCAGTATTTT.

This clonotype was seen more than once but under ten times. The rearrangement uses TRBV18 and TRBJ2-1, with a possible D match to TRBD2 (5 bases). Germline V lookup: CDR1 KGHSH, CDR2 LQKENI. This CDR3 is built from 15 residues. Trimming took 0 bases from V and 7 from J, leaving 13 bases between them. The CDR3 DNA is TGTGCCAGCTCACCACCTGCCCGGGGAAGGAATGAGCAGTTCTTC. This translates into CASSPPARGRNEQFF.

This clonotype was seen a few times. The chain's CDR3 is CASSLARLGQSSPPLHF. CDR3 in DNA: TGTGCCAGCAGCTTAGCGAGATTGGGACAGTCTTCTCCACCCCTCCACTTT. The genes are TRBV7-8 and TRBJ1-6, with TRBD1 matching over 7 bases. This CDR3 is built from 17 residues. J was trimmed by 11 bases and V by 0 bases; bases with no gene match: 13. Per germline, CDR1 SGHVS and CDR2 FQNEAQ.

This clonotype was detected only a few times. The J gene is TRBJ2-3, the V gene TRBV18; D unresolved. V was trimmed by 3 bases and J by 6 bases, leaving 4 bases between them. Germline loops: CDR1 KGHSH, CDR2 LQKENI. The CDR3 is 11 residues long. This CDR3 reads CASSPSDTQYF. The CDR3 DNA sequence: TGTGCCAGCTCACCGTCCGATACGCAGTATTTT.

The CDR3, as DNA: TGCGCCAGCAGCCCAGGGGGACGCTATGGCTACACCTTC. Protein product: CASSPGGRYGYTF. The chain has TRBV5-1 and TRBJ1-2; 7 bases match TRBD1. The CDR3 loop spans 13 amino acids. The germline gives CDR1 SGHRS, CDR2 YFSETQ. V was clipped by 4 bases and J by 4 bases; unmatched bases: 4. The full variable domain, its missing parts supplied by reference TRBV5-1 and TRBJ1-2, is KAGVTQTPRYLIKTRGQQVTLSCSPISGHRSVSWYQQTPGQGLQFLFEYFSETQRNKGNFPGRFSGRQFSNSRSEMNVSTLELGDSALYLCASSPGGRYGYTFGSGTRLTVV.